The text below deals with one T cell receptor beta chain. The data belong to a study of siplizumab effects on memory and regulatory T cells. Using immunoSEQ multiplex PCR, the repertoire was profiled, and TCRdb retains in-frame clones only, with some absent. The repertoire holds roughly 68,000 clones, with 70% to 90% as singletons. This sequence was found in a human donor in good health. Source material: memory CD4+ T cells sorted from blood.

The CDR3 protein is CASKASSTGELFF. The CDR3 bases are TGTGCCAGCAAGGCTAGTAGCACCGGGGAGCTGTTTTTT. The chain uses TRBV9 and TRBJ2-2; D is unclear. In germline, CDR1 is SGDLS, CDR2 YYNGEE. The CDR3 extends over 13 amino acids. Trimming stripped 6 bases from V and 4 bases from J, with 10 bases between.